These T cell receptor beta chains were read from a single sample in a study of T cell responses to AZD1222 COVID-19 vaccine. Produced via immunoSEQ multiplex PCR; TCRdb's table is partial and in-frame only. This sample has about 75,000 clones; roughly 84% occur once, and the top ten carry roughly a sixth. Sequenced here: peripheral blood, sampled 28 days after the second AZD1222 dose. Every receptor here comes from an adult who received the AZD1222 COVID-19 vaccine. Both conserved end residues are part of each CDR3. The D gene is left open where the match is weak. Size is omitted from some rows. Given values are once, few, many or a class for expanded clones.

length,size,V,D,J,CDR3,DNA
11,.,TRBV4-1,.,TRBJ2-7,CASSSGYEQYF,TGCGCCAGCAGTAGCGGCTACGAGCAGTACTTC
13,.,TRBV19,TRBD1,TRBJ2-7,CASSVTGTYEQYF,TGTGCCAGTAGTGTGACAGGGACCTACGAGCAGTACTTC
17,.,TRBV7-4,TRBD2,TRBJ2-7,CASSLGSSGGSGYEQYF,TGTGCCAGCAGCTTAGGATCTAGCGGGGGCTCAGGCTACGAGCAGTACTTC
16,.,TRBV7-2,.,TRBJ2-1,CASSLGPPRGYNEQFF,TGTGCCAGCAGCTTAGGACCCCCGCGGGGTTACAATGAGCAGTTCTTC
16,.,TRBV5-1,.,TRBJ2-7,CASSLSLMTASYEQYF,TGCGCCAGCAGCTTAAGTTTAATGACGGCCTCCTACGAGCAGTACTTC
17,.,TRBV19,.,TRBJ2-3,CASSIGTEWARADTQYF,TGTGCCAGTAGTATAGGAACCGAGTGGGCAAGGGCAGATACGCAGTATTTT
17,.,TRBV7-2,TRBD1,TRBJ1-6,CASSSLQGGSINSPLHF,TGTGCCAGCAGCAGTTTACAGGGGGGTTCTATCAATTCACCCCTCCACTTT
15,.,TRBV4-3,TRBD1,TRBJ1-3,CASSQGTGNMDTIYF,TGCGCCAGCAGCCAAGGGACAGGGAATATGGACACCATATATTTT
16,.,TRBV21-1,.,TRBJ1-1,CASSSRVTGGHTEAFF,TGTGCCAGCAGCTCTAGAGTGACAGGGGGCCACACTGAAGCTTTCTTT
16,.,TRBV3-1/TRBV3-2,TRBD2,TRBJ2-7,CASSQTITSGTYEQYF,TGTGCCAGCAGCCAAACTATTACTAGCGGGACCTACGAGCAGTACTTC
12,.,TRBV19,.,TRBJ1-1,CASSFPGTEAFF,TGTGCCAGTAGTTTTCCAGGGACTGAAGCTTTCTTT
14,few,TRBV5-4,.,TRBJ1-1,CASSAGLGVTEAFF,TGTGCCAGCAGCGCGGGCCTAGGGGTGACTGAAGCTTTCTTT
17,.,TRBV5-4,TRBD1,TRBJ1-2,CASSARDRIIRSYDYTF,TGTGCCAGCAGCGCCCGGGACAGGATAATCAGGTCCTATGACTACACCTTC
15,.,TRBV2,TRBD1,TRBJ2-5,CASRGQGIPQETQYF,TGTGCCAGCAGGGGACAGGGAATACCCCAAGAGACCCAGTACTTC
14,.,TRBV13,.,TRBJ1-2,CASSLRFVGVGYTF,TGTGCCAGCAGCTTAAGGTTTGTCGGGGTCGGCTACACCTTC
15,.,TRBV30,.,TRBJ1-2,CAWRGVGAGSYGYTF,TGTGCCTGGAGGGGGGTCGGGGCCGGCAGCTATGGCTACACCTTC
14,.,TRBV16,.,TRBJ1-5,CASSQSSEDQPQHF,TGTGCCAGCAGCCAATCTTCAGAGGATCAGCCCCAGCATTTT
13,.,TRBV10-3,.,TRBJ2-5,CAISPGKDETQYF,TGTGCCATCAGTCCAGGGAAAGATGAGACCCAGTACTTC
16,.,TRBV19,TRBD1,TRBJ1-6,CASSVQGASLNSPLHF,TGTGCCAGTAGTGTACAGGGGGCATCTCTCAATTCACCCCTCCACTTT
16,.,TRBV4-3,.,TRBJ1-4,CASSRGQSKAGEKLFF,TGCGCCAGCAGCCGCGGACAATCAAAAGCGGGTGAAAAACTGTTTTTT
13,.,TRBV30,TRBD1,TRBJ1-5,CACSGQGNQPQHF,TGTGCCTGCTCCGGACAGGGCAATCAGCCCCAGCATTTT
17,.,TRBV4-3,TRBD1,TRBJ2-7,CASSQVTLRDSSYEQYF,TGCGCCAGCAGCCAGGTTACGCTCCGGGACAGTTCCTACGAGCAGTACTTC
14,.,TRBV19,TRBD2,TRBJ2-1,CASSSRGAYNEQFF,TGTGCCAGTAGTTCGCGGGGGGCTTACAATGAGCAGTTCTTC
13,.,TRBV7-9,.,TRBJ1-2,CASSLSGMSGYTF,TGTGCCAGCAGCTTATCCGGGATGAGTGGCTACACCTTC
14,few,TRBV15,TRBD1,TRBJ1-5,CATSSDREVQPQHF,TGTGCCACCAGCAGCGACAGGGAAGTTCAGCCCCAGCATTTT
11,once,TRBV5-6,.,TRBJ2-7,CASTGGYEQYF,TGTGCCTCGACAGGTGGGTACGAGCAGTACTTC
14,once,TRBV7-3,TRBD1,TRBJ1-2,CASSPGGGGYGYTF,TGTGCCAGCAGCCCCGGAGGGGGCGGATATGGCTACACCTTC
15,.,TRBV5-3,.,TRBJ1-1,CARGYGGNQNTEAFF,TGTGCCAGAGGATACGGGGGGAACCAGAACACTGAAGCTTTCTTT
15,.,TRBV7-3,TRBD2,TRBJ2-2,CASSPAGGRTGELFF,TGTGCCAGCAGCCCCGCGGGGGGAAGGACCGGGGAGCTGTTTTTT
14,.,TRBV2,.,TRBJ2-5,CASKFGQPEETQYF,TGTGCCAGCAAATTTGGGCAGCCTGAAGAGACCCAGTACTTC
14,.,TRBV7-6,.,TRBJ1-1,CASSSSYANTEAFF,TGTGCCAGCAGCTCCTCCTACGCGAACACTGAAGCTTTCTTT
19,.,TRBV5-1,.,TRBJ1-2,CASSLEFGLGQPSPGGYTF,TGCGCCAGCAGCTTGGAATTCGGATTAGGGCAGCCATCCCCCGGAGGCTACACCTTC